The 20 T cell receptor beta chains in this list originate from one sample, sequenced in a study of cytomegalovirus exposure and HLA in healthy donors. Use of 60 Vbeta and 13 Jbeta primers characterized the PCR. Some clones are missing from TCRdb's copy, which holds only in-frame ones; the method was immunoSEQ multiplex PCR. The sample carries 200,000 to 250,000 clones, over 80% recorded once. Sequenced material: PBMCs. The source of these receptors is a boy aged 2-9 years in good health and CMV-seronegative.

This clone has a single count. This sequence joins TRBV12-2 and TRBJ2-7; the table calls TRBD2, which could not be checked here. TRBV12-2 is designated a pseudogene. The CDR3 contains 11 residues. CDR3 in DNA: TGTGCAAGTCGCTTCCCTTATGAGCAGTACTTC. This gives the protein CASRFPYEQYF.

The chain joins TRBV5-1 to TRBJ1-1, with 8 bases matching TRBD1. CDR3 length equals 15 residues. V lost 5 bases, J lost 3 bases, and 9 bases stayed unmatched. Germline lookup yields CDR1 SGHRS and CDR2 YFSETQ. CDR3 nucleotides: TGCGCCAGCAGTCATACGGACAGGGAGGACACTGAAGCTTTCTTT. Protein product: CASSHTDREDTEAFF.

The table lists this clone with a few counts. This sequence joins TRBV6-5 and TRBJ1-2; tentatively, D is TRBD1 (5 bases). The V gene lost 5 bases and the J gene lost 3 bases, with 13 bases spanning the gap. Germline CDR1 MNHEY, CDR2 SVGAGI. The CDR3 is made up of 14 amino acids. CDR3 amino acids: CASSPLDRDYGYTF. Here the CDR3 DNA reads TGTGCCAGCAGTCCCCTTGACAGAGACTATGGCTACACCTTC.

This chain uses TRBV30 with TRBJ2-4; the match to TRBD1 covers 10 bases. This CDR3 contains 15 residues. The germline V gene has CDR1 GTSNPN and CDR2 SVGIG (reference sequence). After removal of 1 base from V and 6 bases from J, the junction contained 6 bases not matched to a gene. CDR3 in amino acids: CAWSEGTGVTNIQYF. DNA for the CDR3: TGTGCCTGGAGTGAAGGGACAGGGGTTACAAACATTCAGTACTTC.

This clone appeared a single time. The chain recombines TRBV4-1 with TRBJ1-6; D is perhaps TRBD1 (6 bases). V lost 1 base, J lost 14 bases, and 18 bases lay in between. The CDR3 is 15 residues long. CDR1 and CDR2 from the germline V gene are MGHRA and YSYEKL. The CDR3 protein is CASSQVRGEGGALHF. The CDR3 DNA reads as TGCGCCAGCAGCCAAGTAAGAGGGGAAGGGGGTGCCCTCCACTTT.

The chain couples TRBV10-3 to TRBJ2-5; D is unclear. V was trimmed by 10 bases and J by 2 bases, leaving 26 bases between them. Germline V gene sequence: CDR1 ENHRY, CDR2 SYGVKD. The CDR3 is made up of 17 amino acids. The chain's CDR3 is CATGALGATSHQETQYF. Written as DNA, the CDR3 is TGTGCCACCGGAGCCCTCGGCGCGACGAGCCATCAAGAGACCCAGTACTTC.

The V gene is TRBV9, the J gene TRBJ2-3; possible D gene TRBD2, 6 bases. The germline CDR1 and CDR2 sequences are SGDLS and YYNGEE. The V and J ends lost 3 bases and 0 bases respectively, with 14 bases between them. CDR3 length equals 16 residues. CDR3 DNA: TGTGCCAGCAGCGAGTCGGGAGATTCTAGCACAGATACGCAGTATTTT. Protein product: CASSESGDSSTDTQYF.

The chain employs TRBV2 and TRBJ2-7, with 7 nucleotides matching TRBD2. The CDR3 totals 15 residues. Germline values: CDR1 SNHLY, CDR2 FYNNEI. Germline trimming cut 6 bases from V and 0 bases from J; bases unmatched to any gene: 8. In nucleotides, the CDR3 is TGTGCCAGCAGGATCACTAGCGCCAGCTCCTACGAGCAGTACTTC. It translates to CASRITSASSYEQYF.

The rearrangement joins TRBV4-1 to TRBJ2-7; tentative D call: TRBD1 (7 bases). From germline, CDR1 is MGHRA and CDR2 YSYEKL. Deletions cut 4 bases from V and 2 bases from J, with 18 bases between. CDR3 length: 16 amino acids. DNA of the CDR3: TGCGCCAGCAGCCGGATGGCGGGACAGTCTGCCTACGAGCAGTACTTC. This sequence encodes CASSRMAGQSAYEQYF.

This chain joins TRBV11-2 and TRBJ2-4, with 9 nucleotides matching TRBD1. CDR3 length: 16 residues. V gave up 5 bases and J gave up 6 bases; unmatched junction bases: 11. Germline V lookup: CDR1 SGHAT, CDR2 FQNNGV. The CDR3 spells CASSTTGGGGGNIQYF. In DNA form, the CDR3 reads TGTGCCAGCAGCACCACAGGGGGCGGAGGAGGAAACATTCAGTACTTC.

The chain couples TRBV21-1 to TRBJ2-3; the table assigns TRBD1, which was not confirmed against the DNA. TRBV21-1 is a pseudogene locus. The CDR3 is 17 residues long. CDR3 in amino acids: CASTCFSSRGNRCTQYF. CDR3 sequence (DNA): TGTGCCAGCACTTGTTTTAGTTCGCGCGGAAACAGGTGTACGCAGTATTTT.

This clone was seen only a few times. The V call is TRBV27, the J call TRBJ1-1; no firm D call. Germline assignment: CDR1 MNHEY and CDR2 SMNVEV (reference sequence). V was pared by 2 bases and J by 3 bases, with 10 bases between. The CDR3 spans 14 residues. The CDR3 DNA is TGTGCCAGCAGTTTAAGTGGGGAGGACACTGAAGCTTTCTTT. This gives the protein CASSLSGEDTEAFF.

A remark on this clone: One junction end disagrees with the germline gene, perhaps due to a read error. As DNA, the CDR3 is TGCGCCAGCAGCCAAGAAGAGAATGAGCGGTTCTTC. Amino acid sequence: CASSQEENERFF. This sequence joins TRBV4-1 and TRBJ2-1; D is ambiguous. Germline lookup yields CDR1 MGHRA and CDR2 YSYEKL. This CDR3 spans 12 amino acids.

V gene TRBV29-1 combines with J gene TRBJ1-4; D is undetermined. The CDR3 is 13 residues long. Trimming took off 4 bases at V and 4 bases at J, with 10 bases between the two ends. The V gene's germline CDR1 is SQVTM and CDR2 ANQGSEA. The CDR3 loop is CSVGYSGNEKLFF. DNA for the CDR3: TGCAGCGTTGGTTACAGCGGTAATGAAAAACTGTTTTTT.

The chain combines TRBV9 with TRBJ2-5; no clear D. The CDR3 consists of 16 residues. Per the germline V gene, CDR1 is SGDLS and CDR2 is YYNGEE. V lost 2 bases and J lost 4, with 18 bases in between. The DNA for the CDR3 is TGTGCCAGCAGCGTCGTACGACGTAGTACGGGAGAGACCCAGTACTTC. Encoded protein: CASSVVRRSTGETQYF.

The chain couples TRBV6-5 to TRBJ2-1, with TRBD2 identical over 11 bases. CDR3 length: 14 amino acids. The V gene end was trimmed by 8 bases and the J gene end by 4 bases; junction bases not matched to a gene: 4. Germline V CDR1 and CDR2: MNHEY, SVGAGI. Written as DNA, the CDR3 is TGTGCCAGCCATAGCGGGGGGGTATACAATGAGCAGTTCTTC. Protein product: CASHSGGVYNEQFF.

J is TRBJ1-1 and V is TRBV4-1; D remains unclear. CDR3 length: 16 residues. Looked up from germline, CDR1 is MGHRA and CDR2 is YSYEKL. Trimming shortened V by 1 base and J by 1 base, and 13 bases separated the two germline ends. CDR3: CASSQAGRAANTEAFF. As DNA, the CDR3 is TGCGCCAGCAGCCAAGCCGGGAGGGCGGCGAACACTGAAGCTTTCTTT.

The genes are TRBV5-8 and TRBJ1-1, with TRBD1 matching 7 bases. The V gene's germline CDR1 is SGHTS and CDR2 YDEGEE. The CDR3 runs to 13 residues. V shed 4 bases and J 5 bases; nucleotides not matched to a gene: 5. The CDR3 sequence is CASSAGGTTEAFF. The CDR3 DNA sequence: TGTGCCAGCAGCGCAGGGGGTACTACTGAAGCTTTCTTT.

This chain joins TRBV5-1 and TRBJ2-7; D possibly corresponds to TRBD1 (5 bases). The V end was cut by 3 bases, the J end by 6 bases, with 28 bases between. CDR1 and CDR2 (germline): SGHRS, YFSETQ. The CDR3 runs 18 residues. CDR3 bases: TGCGCCAGCAGCTGGACCAACCATCCCCGGACAAGTAACGGCGAGCAGTACTTC. Translating it yields CASSWTNHPRTSNGEQYF.

The chain is built from TRBV30 and TRBJ2-7; TRBD1 matches 10 bases. Trimming took 1 base from V and 11 from J; bases not matched to a gene: 8. Germline CDR1 reads GTSNPN; CDR2 reads SVGIG (reference sequence). CDR3 length: 13 amino acids. CDR3 protein: CAWSERQGAREYF. The CDR3 DNA is TGTGCCTGGAGTGAAAGACAGGGGGCGAGAGAGTACTTC.